This TCR beta chain came from a study of shared clonotypes between healthy human individuals. In the authors' methods: ImmunoSEQ gave junction-only sequences without quality scores, so filtering differed. Libraries were prepared by immunoSEQ multiplex PCR; TCRdb keeps only in-frame clonotypes and omits some of them. The V and J calls and clone size come from that table; D and trimming were worked out from the DNA. The sample records 950,000 to 1,300,000 clones, more than 65% being singletons. Trimming took off 5 bases at V and 4 bases at J, with 8 bases between the two ends. The CDR3 runs 12 residues. Germline V CDR1 and CDR2: SNHLY, FYNNEI.

The clonotype was recovered from a man aged 18 to 30 in good health. The rearrangement joins TRBV2 to TRBJ1-2; D ambiguous. Sequencing used memory CD4+ T cells sorted from blood. The sample's subset: CD45RA-negative fraction. CDR3 nucleotides: TGTGCCAGCAGTCTTCAGGTCTATGGCTACACCTTC. Protein: CASSLQVYGYTF.